This paragraph covers one T cell receptor (beta chain) sequence. Its matching antigen is unknown. This specimen belongs to a study of OX40 agonist ivuxolimab in advanced cancers. Overall study context: Ivuxolimab doses were 0.01, 0.1, 0.3, 1.5, 3 or 10 mg/kg every 2 weeks.

The CDR3 is made up of 16 amino acids. Trimming removed 3 bases at V and 1 base at J, with 15 bases between. Per germline, CDR1 KGHSH and CDR2 LQKENI. Study-wide results and limits: Among the nonresponders, some also had low normalized T-cell clonal expansion. Researchers report that CD8+ T cells had, on average, more expanded clones than CD4+.

Only in-frame clones appear in the TCRdb table, and some are missing; sequencing was by immunoSEQ multiplex PCR. The sample lists roughly 60,000 clones, over 80% occurring once. The receptor was derived from an adult with an advanced solid tumor such as melanoma, head and neck, liver or kidney cancer. The sequencing used CD4+ or CD8+ T cells sorted from blood, collected in a trial of the OX40 agonist ivuxolimab. V usage is TRBV18 and J usage is TRBJ1-1; D is perhaps TRBD1 (5 bases). CDR3 in DNA: TGTGCCAGCTCACCCGCCCGCAGGGCAGGGAACACTGAAGCTTTCTTT. Translating it yields CASSPARRAGNTEAFF.